The present T cell receptor beta chain was sequenced within a study of Ad26.COV2.S vaccination and SARS-CoV-2 variants (dated by TCRdb to the early 2020s). Concerning the study at large: Donors in the vaccine arm were drawn from COV1001, a multicentre, randomized, double-blind, placebo-controlled phase I-IIa trial testing Ad26.COV2.S in healthy adults. Ad26.COV2.S was administered intramuscularly at a dose of 5x10^10 or 1x10^11 viral particles, either as one shot or as two shots given 56 days apart. TCRbeta repertoire sequencing served as the tool for gauging how specific and how broad the SARS-CoV-2-reactive T cell receptors were following Ad26.COV2.S vaccination. The TCR-sequenced set comprised about 32 samples: around 20 Ad26.COV2.S vaccine recipients, 5 placebo recipients and 8 SARS-CoV-2 convalescent individuals. Trial participants were randomized into five groups of five: low-dose or high-dose Ad26.COV2.S given once or twice, or placebo on both occasions. Throughout the experiments and outcome assessment, investigators stayed blinded to trial group allocation.

The immunoSEQ Assay was the method used to sequence TCRbeta CDR3 regions. After extraction, genomic DNA underwent amplification by bias-controlled multiplex PCR, followed by high-throughput sequencing. Per the authors' processing: Collapsing and filtering of sequences were performed to quantify the absolute abundance of each unique TCRbeta CDR3 region. Usable DNA was measured by amplifying reference genes present in all nucleated cells, and TCRbeta template counts were normalized to that usable DNA to estimate T cell fraction. Repertoire TCRs were annotated as SARS-CoV-2-specific by exact matching of V gene, CDR3 amino acid sequence and J gene to a known reactive TCR set. The reference SARS-CoV-2 TCR set came from MIRA and was filtered for enrichment in COVID-19-positive ImmuneCODE repertoires, removing public or cross-reactive TCRs. Drawing on the MIRA antigens, annotated TCRs were analysed further at the level of specific ORF or position within ORF. Breadth was defined as the number of annotated unique rearrangements divided by the total number of unique productive rearrangements, and depth was defined as the summed frequency of the annotated unique rearrangements. Two-sided Wilcoxon rank-sum tests were applied when comparing TCR breadth between groups. This is the immuneACCESS table as TCRdb keeps it, with only in-frame sequences that have V and J called. A part of the clones is gone; compared with another copy, unresolved V genes explain less than half, and the rest is unexplained. Clone size and V and J calls were adopted from that table, with D and trimming inferred from the DNA. In this sample the table shows some 640,000 clones, roughly 90% of which occur a single time. The top ten clonotypes cover 1.5% of the sample.

This clone has a handful of counts. Its antigen is not yet known. No quality values exist for individual bases; no much larger clone is one base distant. The same CDR3 arises from other DNA sequences in this sample as well. From V the trimming removes 6 bases and from J it removes 4 bases, while the gene matches leave 5 bases of the junction unaccounted for. The germline V gene supplies CDR1 MRHNA and CDR2 SNTAGT. The CDR3 starts with the cysteine, ends with the phenylalanine, and has 15 residues. Only CDR3 DNA is held: 45 bases, read in frame from base 1. Beyond this particular receptor, the publication reports: Non-spike TCR breadth was comparable between vaccine and placebo recipients, consistent with the vaccine containing only spike. Substantial breadth of spike-specific CD8+ and CD4+ T cell responses was reported after vaccination. The study was not powered for comparison of responses between vaccine doses or regimens. The authors noted that the TCR breadth and depth analyses may have underestimated total T cell responses. Spike-specific TCR breadth was higher in Ad26.COV2.S recipients than in placebo recipients (P = 0.0014).

Read against the paper, the sample's treatment or condition label means: about 20 received Ad26.COV2.S at low or high dose, single or two shots; five or six received placebo; per-sample allocation not given. Repertoires of vaccine and placebo recipients were sequenced from samples collected on day 63 after the first injection. In Cohort 1b, some 25 adults aged 18-55 years were enrolled at a single site in Boston, USA, between 29 July and 7 August 2020. Ad26.COV2.S was a replication-incompetent adenovirus type 26 vector that expressed a prefusion-stabilized SARS-CoV-2 spike protein derived from the original Wuhan strain.

The chain joins TRBV6-4 to TRBJ2-2; TRBD2 matches 10 bases in the middle. The material was peripheral blood, obtained in a trial of Ad26.COV2.S vaccine versus placebo. The TCR comes from a person aged 18 to 59 who received the Ad26.COV2.S COVID-19 vaccine or a placebo. This receptor has the CDR3 CASSVLAGGTGELFF. The DNA sequence is given as TGTGCCAGCAGCGTTTTAGCGGGAGGCACCGGGGAGCTGTTTTTT.